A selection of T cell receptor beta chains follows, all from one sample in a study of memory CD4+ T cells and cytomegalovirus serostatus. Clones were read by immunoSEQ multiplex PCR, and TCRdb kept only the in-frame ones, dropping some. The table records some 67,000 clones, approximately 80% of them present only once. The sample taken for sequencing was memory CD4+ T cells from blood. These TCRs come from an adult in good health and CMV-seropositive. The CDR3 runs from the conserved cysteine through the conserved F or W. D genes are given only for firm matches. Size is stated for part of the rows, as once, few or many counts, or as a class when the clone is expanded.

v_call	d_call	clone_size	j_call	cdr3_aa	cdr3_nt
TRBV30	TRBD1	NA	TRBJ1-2	CAWRGQGTYGYTF	TGTGCCTGGAGGGGACAGGGCACCTATGGCTACACCTTC
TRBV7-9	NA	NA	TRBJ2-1	CASSPGLSSYNEQFF	TGTGCCAGCAGCCCTGGACTAAGCTCCTACAATGAGCAGTTCTTC
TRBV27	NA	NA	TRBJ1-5	CASSWGRSNQPQHF	TGTGCCAGCAGTTGGGGACGGAGCAATCAGCCCCAGCATTTT
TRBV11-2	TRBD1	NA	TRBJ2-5	CASSKTGGEETQYF	TGTGCCAGCAGTAAAACAGGGGGCGAGGAGACCCAGTACTTC
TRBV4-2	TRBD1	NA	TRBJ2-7	CASSPDRVSYEQYF	TGTGCCAGCAGCCCAGACAGGGTATCCTACGAGCAGTACTTC
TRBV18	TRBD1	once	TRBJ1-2	CASSPVRDRGPSYGYTF	TGTGCCAGCTCACCCGTTCGGGACAGGGGGCCATCCTATGGCTACACCTTC
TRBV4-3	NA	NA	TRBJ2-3	CASSQGYGNTQYF	TGCGCCAGCAGCCAAGGCTACGGGAATACGCAGTATTTT
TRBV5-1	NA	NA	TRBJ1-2	CASSLIRAQADGYTF	TGCGCCAGCAGCTTGATCCGGGCCCAGGCTGATGGCTACACCTTC
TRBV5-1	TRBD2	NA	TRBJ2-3	CASSPGLAGGLSTDTQYF	TGCGCCAGCAGCCCCGGACTAGCGGGGGGACTTAGCACAGATACGCAGTATTTT
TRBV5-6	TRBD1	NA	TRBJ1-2	CASSSTRDRGRGGYTF	TGTGCCAGCAGCTCCACTCGGGACAGGGGGCGAGGTGGCTACACCTTC
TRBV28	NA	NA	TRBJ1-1	CASKGGNTEAFF	TGTGCCAGTAAGGGCGGGAACACTGAAGCTTTCTTT
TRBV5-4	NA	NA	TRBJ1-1	CASSNTGRNTEAFF	TGTGCCAGCAGCAACACAGGGAGGAACACTGAAGCTTTCTTT
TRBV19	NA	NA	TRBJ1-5	CASSPTRNQPQHF	TGTGCCAGTAGTCCGACTCGCAATCAGCCCCAGCATTTT
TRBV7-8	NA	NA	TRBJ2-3	CASSSDRDTQYF	TGTGCCAGCAGCTCCGACAGAGATACGCAGTATTTT
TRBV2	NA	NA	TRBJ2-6	CASSELQGKGSGANVLTF	TGTGCCAGCAGTGAACTCCAGGGTAAAGGGTCTGGGGCCAACGTCCTGACTTTC
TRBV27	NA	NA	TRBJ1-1	CASSLGVRVRGTEAFF	TGTGCCAGCAGTTTGGGGGTGAGGGTTAGAGGCACTGAAGCTTTCTTT
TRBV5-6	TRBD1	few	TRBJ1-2	CASSFDRVDGYTF	TGTGCCAGCAGCTTCGACAGGGTGGATGGCTACACCTTC
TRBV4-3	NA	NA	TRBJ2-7	CASSQARASYEQYF	TGCGCCAGCAGCCAAGCCAGGGCCTCCTACGAGCAGTACTTC
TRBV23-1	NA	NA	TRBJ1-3	CASSGQDCRSGNTIYF	TGCGCCAGCAGTGGCCAGGACTGCCGCTCTGGAAACACCATATATTTT
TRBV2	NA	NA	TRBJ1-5	CASSEDRPSSPSIF	NA
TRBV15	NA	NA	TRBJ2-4	CATRAAGKNIQYF	TGTGCCACCAGGGCGGCGGGCAAAAACATTCAGTACTTC
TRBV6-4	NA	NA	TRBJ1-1	CASSDSGGETEAFF	TGTGCCAGCAGTGACTCTGGGGGCGAGACTGAAGCTTTCTTT
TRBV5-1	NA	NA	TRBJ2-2	CASSLEGIHVGELFF	TGCGCCAGCAGCTTGGAGGGGATCCACGTCGGGGAGCTGTTTTTT
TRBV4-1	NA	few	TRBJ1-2	CASSQGGQGRGYTF	TGCGCCAGCAGCCAAGGGGGTCAGGGGCGCGGCTACACCTTC
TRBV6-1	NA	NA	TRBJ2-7	CASSEWPDEQYF	TGTGCCAGCAGTGAATGGCCCGACGAGCAGTACTTC
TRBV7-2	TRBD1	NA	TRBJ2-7	CASSLDPGQAYEQYF	TGTGCCAGCAGCTTAGACCCGGGACAGGCCTACGAGCAGTACTTC
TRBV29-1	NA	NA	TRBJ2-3	CSLGRSADTQYF	TGCAGCCTTGGCAGGTCGGCAGATACGCAGTATTTT
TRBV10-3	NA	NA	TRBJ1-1	CAISESGRGRTEAFF	TGTGCCATCAGTGAGTCGGGCCGGGGAAGGACTGAAGCTTTCTTT
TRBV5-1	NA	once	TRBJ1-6	CASSLDGGNSPLHF	TGCGCCAGCAGCTTGGATGGGGGTAATTCACCCCTCCACTTT
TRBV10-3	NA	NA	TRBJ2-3	CAMAPGGDTQYF	TGTGCCATGGCCCCGGGTGGAGATACGCAGTATTTT
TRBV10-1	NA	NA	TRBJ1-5	CASSDAGQPQHF	TGCGCCAGCAGTGATGCTGGTCAGCCCCAGCATTTT
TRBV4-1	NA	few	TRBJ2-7	CASSQGMTGKGYEQYF	TGCGCCAGCAGCCAAGGAATGACAGGAAAAGGCTACGAGCAGTACTTC
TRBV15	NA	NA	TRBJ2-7	CATARGSSYEQYF	TGTGCCACCGCCAGGGGCAGCTCCTACGAGCAGTACTTC
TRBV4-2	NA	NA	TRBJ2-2	CASSQDVLATNTGELFF	TGTGCCAGCAGCCAAGATGTTCTAGCCACGAACACCGGGGAGCTGTTTTTT
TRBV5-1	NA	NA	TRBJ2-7	CASSYDSDKVYEQYF	TGCGCCAGCAGCTACGACTCCGACAAAGTCTACGAGCAGTACTTC
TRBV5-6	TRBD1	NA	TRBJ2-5	CASSRIWDRETQYF	TGTGCCAGCAGCCGAATCTGGGACAGGGAGACCCAGTACTTC
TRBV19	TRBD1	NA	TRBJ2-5	CASSTPGQGETQYF	TGTGCCAGTAGTACGCCGGGACAGGGAGAGACCCAGTACTTC
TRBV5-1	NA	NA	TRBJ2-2	CASQTGLSNTGELFF	TGCGCCAGCCAAACGGGACTTTCGAACACCGGGGAGCTGTTTTTT
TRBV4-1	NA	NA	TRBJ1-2	CASSQGDSLYGYTF	TGCGCCAGCAGCCAAGGCGACAGTCTCTATGGCTACACCTTC
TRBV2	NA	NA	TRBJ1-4	CASSLRGKLFF	TGTGCCAGCAGCTTAAGGGGAAAACTGTTTTTT
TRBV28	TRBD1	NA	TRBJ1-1	CASRSTGTGEAFF	TGTGCCAGCAGATCGACCGGGACAGGTGAAGCTTTCTTT
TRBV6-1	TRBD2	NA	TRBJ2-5	CASWIAGLQETQYF	TGTGCCAGCTGGATAGCGGGACTTCAAGAGACCCAGTACTTC
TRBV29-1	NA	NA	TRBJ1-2	CSVEEWGRGINGYTF	TGCAGCGTTGAAGAGTGGGGCAGGGGCATAAATGGCTACACCTTC
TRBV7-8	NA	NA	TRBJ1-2	CASSYLGHKGYTF	TGTGCCAGCAGCTACTTAGGACATAAAGGCTACACCTTC
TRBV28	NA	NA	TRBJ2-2	CASSFYNTGELFF	TGTGCCAGCAGTTTCTACAACACCGGGGAGCTGTTTTTT
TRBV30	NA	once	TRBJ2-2	CAWSRIRAGELFF	TGTGCCTGGAGTCGAATCAGGGCCGGGGAGCTGTTTTTT